The rows below give T cell receptor beta chains drawn from one sample of a study of shared T cell receptors in the human thymus. TCRdb's copy holds only in-frame clones and misses some; the assay was immunoSEQ multiplex PCR. The sample shows hundreds of thousands of clones, more than 75% of them seen only once. This sample also appeared in a second study, on human thymus T cells.

The sample was thymocytes. The origin of the receptors is a boy younger than two with a congenital heart defect. Both conserved end residues are part of each CDR3. D genes are given only for firm matches. A row's size may be missing; if present it is once, few, many or a size class.

cdr3_length | j_call | v_call | clone_size | d_call | cdr3_aa | cdr3_nt
16 | TRBJ2-2 | TRBV25-1 | once | - | CASSETGTLNTGELFF | TGTGCCAGCAGTGAAACCGGGACACTGAACACCGGGGAGCTGTTTTTT
12 | TRBJ2-7 | TRBV11-2 | - | - | CASNPRGGEQYF | TGTGCCAGCAACCCGAGGGGGGGCGAGCAGTACTTC
17 | TRBJ2-1 | TRBV5-8 | - | TRBD2 | CASSPSGRAVTYNEQFF | TGTGCCAGCAGCCCTAGCGGGAGGGCCGTCACCTACAATGAGCAGTTCTTC
16 | TRBJ2-5 | TRBV7-6 | - | TRBD1 | CASSLKGQTIQETQYF | TGTGCCAGCAGCTTAAAGGGACAGACGATTCAAGAGACCCAGTACTTC
13 | TRBJ2-7 | TRBV7-2 | once | TRBD1 | CASSFRQGPEQYF | TGTGCCAGCAGCTTCCGACAGGGTCCCGAGCAGTACTTC
11 | TRBJ2-7 | TRBV20-1 | - | TRBD2 | CSGRSSYEQYF | TGCAGCGGGAGGAGCTCCTACGAGCAGTACTTC
14 | TRBJ1-1 | TRBV19 | - | - | CASSISSRAGVAFF | TGTGCCAGTAGTATATCTTCCAGGGCTGGAGTGGCTTTCTTT
15 | TRBJ1-5 | TRBV7-9 | once | - | CASSLVGRGNQPQHF | TGTGCCAGCAGCTTAGTGGGCAGGGGCAATCAGCCCCAGCATTTT
14 | TRBJ2-7 | TRBV5-1 | - | - | CASSLTPYEAEQYF | TGCGCCAGCAGCTTGACCCCCTATGAGGCCGAGCAGTACTTC
16 | TRBJ2-5 | TRBV7-4 | - | TRBD2 | CASSPPPGLWRETQYF | TGTGCCAGCAGCCCGCCCCCGGGACTATGGCGGGAGACCCAGTACTTC
15 | TRBJ1-1 | TRBV27 | - | TRBD1 | CASSLGDSLHTEAFF | TGTGCCAGCAGTTTGGGGGACAGTCTACACACTGAAGCTTTCTTT
14 | TRBJ1-2 | TRBV27 | - | - | CASSPRYPTGGYTF | TGTGCCAGCAGTCCCCGTTACCCGACAGGAGGCTACACCTTC
15 | TRBJ1-2 | TRBV7-2 | - | TRBD1 | CASSLRDRGRQGYTF | TGTGCCAGCAGCCTGAGGGACAGGGGAAGACAAGGCTACACCTTC
14 | TRBJ2-7 | TRBV7-9 | few | - | CASSPQGRSYEQYF | TGTGCCAGCAGCCCCCAGGGAAGGTCCTACGAGCAGTACTTC
17 | TRBJ2-3 | TRBV13 | - | TRBD2 | CASSLGVQGLEPDTQYF | TGTGCCAGCAGCTTAGGGGTACAAGGACTAGAACCCGATACGCAGTATTTT
17 | TRBJ2-1 | TRBV10-3 | - | - | CAISEGQEEPYYNEQFF | TGTGCCATCAGTGAAGGTCAGGAAGAACCTTACTACAATGAGCAGTTCTTC
17 | TRBJ2-7 | TRBV5-1 | - | - | CASSLVARWVFPYEQYF | TGCGCCAGCAGCTTGGTAGCCCGCTGGGTGTTCCCCTACGAGCAGTACTTC
17 | TRBJ2-3 | TRBV27 | - | TRBD1 | CASSTANRGFGADTQYF | TGTGCCAGCAGTACCGCGAACAGGGGGTTCGGGGCAGATACGCAGTATTTT
15 | TRBJ2-7 | TRBV6-1 | - | - | CASRRRDFHSYEQYF | TGTGCCAGCAGGCGGCGGGACTTCCACTCCTACGAGCAGTACTTC
17 | TRBJ2-7 | TRBV11-2 | once | TRBD1 | CASSQKHGGTGSYEQYF | TGTGCCAGCAGCCAAAAACACGGCGGGACAGGGTCCTACGAGCAGTACTTC
15 | TRBJ1-4 | TRBV19 | - | TRBD1 | CASTPRDRRNEKLFF | TGTGCCAGTACCCCCCGGGACAGACGGAATGAAAAACTGTTTTTT
15 | TRBJ2-5 | TRBV19 | once | TRBD2 | CASSMLAGPQETQYF | TGTGCCAGTAGTATGCTAGCGGGGCCTCAAGAGACCCAGTACTTC
12 | TRBJ1-4 | TRBV15 | few | - | CATSRDRGKLFF | TGTGCCACCAGCAGAGACAGGGGAAAACTGTTTTTT
13 | TRBJ1-2 | TRBV29-1 | - | - | CSVSFSGCYGYTF | TGCAGCGTGTCCTTTTCGGGTTGCTATGGCTACACCTTC
17 | TRBJ1-3 | TRBV27 | - | TRBD1 | CASSPTDRGSAGNTIYF | TGTGCCAGCAGTCCAACGGACAGGGGATCTGCTGGAAACACCATATATTTT
17 | TRBJ1-1 | TRBV27 | - | - | CASSLRSTRGQNTEAFF | TGTGCCAGCAGTTTACGAAGCACACGAGGACAGAACACTGAAGCTTTCTTT
16 | TRBJ2-5 | TRBV14 | - | TRBD2 | CASSQEVAGGRETQYF | TGTGCCAGCAGCCAAGAGGTCGCGGGGGGGCGAGAGACCCAGTACTTC
15 | TRBJ1-1 | TRBV5-6 | few | - | CASSPRASPNTEAFF | TGTGCCAGCAGCCCGCGAGCGTCGCCGAACACTGAAGCTTTCTTT
15 | TRBJ1-4 | TRBV2 | - | - | CASSEWRTEGEKLFF | TGTGCCAGCAGTGAGTGGAGGACAGAAGGTGAAAAACTGTTTTTT
14 | TRBJ2-1 | TRBV28 | - | TRBD1 | CASSARTGYNEQFF | TGTGCCAGCAGTGCCAGGACAGGCTACAATGAGCAGTTCTTC